The next 6 T cell receptor beta chains were all read from a single sample in a study of T cell changes during pregnancy in multiple sclerosis. This table comes from immunoSEQ multiplex PCR, and its TCRdb copy is limited to in-frame clones, with some not included. The sample yields approximately 60,000 clones, roughly 90% seen once. The sample here was peripheral blood, taken before pregnancy. These receptors all come from a female donor with multiple sclerosis, enrolled in a pregnancy study.

The CDR3 DNA follows: TGTGCCAGCAGCTTACCTTTGACAGGGTACGAGCAGTACTTC. This translates into CASSLPLTGYEQYF. The gene calls are TRBV7-9 and TRBJ2-7, with 7 bases that match TRBD1. Germline CDR1 SEHNR, CDR2 FQNEAQ (reference sequence). Germline trimming cut 2 bases from V and 4 bases from J; bases unmatched to any gene: 5. This CDR3 comprises 14 residues.

The sample holds a few counts of this clone. The rearrangement uses TRBV7-3 and TRBJ2-7, with TRBD1 identical over 7 bases. Germline CDR1 and CDR2: SGHTA and FQGTGA. J lost 2 bases, V lost 2 bases, and 6 bases had no gene match. The CDR3 spans 15 residues. The CDR3 region is CASSLAPGTAYEQYF. The CDR3 coding sequence is TGTGCCAGCAGCTTAGCCCCCGGGACAGCCTACGAGCAGTACTTC.

The chain is built from TRBV5-6 and TRBJ2-7; weak D call: TRBD2 (6 bases). The V end was cut by 2 bases, the J end by 12 bases, with 15 bases between. The germline V gene encodes CDR1 SGHDT and CDR2 YYEEEE. This CDR3 is 12 amino acids long. DNA of the CDR3: TGTGCCAGCAGCTTCACGGGGGACCAGCGGTACTTC. Translating it yields CASSFTGDQRYF.

This chain joins TRBV21-1 and TRBJ1-2; the table's D gene call, TRBD1, was not cross checked with the DNA. TRBV21-1 is assigned pseudogene status. The CDR3 is 15 residues long. The CDR3 sequence: CASSKEDRPNYGYTF. CDR3 nucleotides: TGTGCCAGCAGCAAAGAGGACAGACCTAACTATGGCTACACCTTC.

The chain combines TRBV4-1 with TRBJ1-1; D is unclear. The V end lost 0 bases, the J end lost 7 bases, and 21 bases lay between the germline ends. Germline CDR1 and CDR2: MGHRA and YSYEKL. This CDR3 has 17 amino acids. The CDR3 protein is CASSQDPRKPREVEAFF. The CDR3 DNA reads as TGCGCCAGCAGCCAAGATCCCCGAAAGCCTCGGGAGGTTGAAGCTTTCTTT.

The chain uses TRBV11-2 and TRBJ2-1; 7 positions agree with TRBD1. CDR1 and CDR2 (germline): SGHAT, FQNNGV. Losses at the gene ends were 5 bases for V and 2 bases for J; bases not matched to a gene: 6. CDR3 length: 15 residues. CDR3 sequence reads: CASSVDRNPYNEQFF. Written as DNA, the CDR3 is TGTGCCAGCAGCGTGGACAGGAATCCCTACAATGAGCAGTTCTTC.